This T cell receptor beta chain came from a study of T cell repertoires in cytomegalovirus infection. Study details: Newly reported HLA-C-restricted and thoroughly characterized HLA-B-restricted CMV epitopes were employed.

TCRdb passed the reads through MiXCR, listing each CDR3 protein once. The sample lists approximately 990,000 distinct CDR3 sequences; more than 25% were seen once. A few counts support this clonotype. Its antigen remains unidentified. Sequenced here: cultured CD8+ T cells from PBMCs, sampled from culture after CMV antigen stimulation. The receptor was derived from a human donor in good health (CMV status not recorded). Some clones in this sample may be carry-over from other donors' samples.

The CDR3 spells CASSPGMGNEKLFF. The CDR3 region has the DNA TGTGCCAGCAGTCCAGGGATGGGGAATGAAAAACTGTTTTTT. The chain couples TRBV6-5 to TRBJ1-4; the D gene is possibly TRBD1 (5 bases). This CDR3 has 14 amino acids. Trimming removed 5 bases from V and 5 bases from J, with 12 bases in between. Germline-derived CDR1 and CDR2 are MNHEY and SVGAGI.